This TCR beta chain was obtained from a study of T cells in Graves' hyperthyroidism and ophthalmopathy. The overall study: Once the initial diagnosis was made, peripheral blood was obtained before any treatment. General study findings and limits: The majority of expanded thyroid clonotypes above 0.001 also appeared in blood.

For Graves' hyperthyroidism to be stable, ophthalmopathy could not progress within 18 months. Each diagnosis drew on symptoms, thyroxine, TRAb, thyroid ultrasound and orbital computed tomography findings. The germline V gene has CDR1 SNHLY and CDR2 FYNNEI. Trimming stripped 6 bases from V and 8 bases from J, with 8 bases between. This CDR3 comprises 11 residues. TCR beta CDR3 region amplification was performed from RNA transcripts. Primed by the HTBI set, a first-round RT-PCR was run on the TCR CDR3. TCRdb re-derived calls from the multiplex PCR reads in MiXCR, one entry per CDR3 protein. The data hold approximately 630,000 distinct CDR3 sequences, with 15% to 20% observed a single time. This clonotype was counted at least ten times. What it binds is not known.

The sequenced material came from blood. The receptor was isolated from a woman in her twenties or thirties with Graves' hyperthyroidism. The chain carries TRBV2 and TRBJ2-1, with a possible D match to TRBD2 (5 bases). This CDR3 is CASSRRDEQFF. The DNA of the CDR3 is TGTGCCAGCAGCAGGCGGGATGAGCAGTTCTTC.